The 9 T cell receptor beta chains presented below share a single source sample, sequenced in a study of CXCR3-negative and CXCR3-positive naive CD8 T cells. General study results and limits: Naive cells positive for CXCR3 carried more hydrophobic TRB CDR3s than CXCR3-negative ones.

Via 5' RACE with UMI labels, TRB cDNA libraries were prepared. TCRdb derives one entry per CDR3 protein from the 5' RACE reads, leaving out DNA. The repertoire table contains over 50,000 distinct CDR3 sequences. These receptors are not linked to any known antigen. The source material was naive CXCR3+ CD8+ T cells from blood. Noted subset: CD45RO-CCR7+CD27+CD95- naive CD8+ T cells expressing CXCR3 (TNR3+). Receptors were obtained from a human donor in good health. Some clones in this sample may be carry-over from other donors' samples.

This CDR3 reads CASSDDSVRTPSGF. The J gene is TRBJ2-3, the V gene TRBV2; absent DNA, TCRdb's TRBD2 call cannot be checked. Germline V gene lookup returns CDR1 SNHLY and CDR2 FYNNEI. The CDR3 consists of 14 residues.

This rearrangement joins TRBV29-1 to TRBJ2-1; as DNA is missing, the TRBD1 call by TCRdb cannot be tested. This CDR3 is 13 amino acids long. Germline lookup yields CDR1 SQVTM and CDR2 ANQGSEA. The CDR3 protein is CSADRGPYNEQFF.

CDR3 protein: CTSSQPGGEGNTGELFF. This rearrangement joins TRBV1 to TRBJ2-2; TCRdb's D call, TRBD2, is unchecked because there is no DNA. TRBV1 is assigned pseudogene status. This CDR3 contains 17 residues.

The CDR3 sequence: CASSYSRQGVPYGYTF. The J gene is TRBJ1-2, the V gene TRBV6-5; TCRdb lists TRBD1, though no DNA is available to test this call. The length of the CDR3 is 16 residues. The germline V gene encodes CDR1 MNHEY and CDR2 SVGAGI.

The chain couples TRBV29-1 to TRBJ2-7. Germline V gene lookup returns CDR1 SQVTM and CDR2 ANQGSEA. The CDR3 contains 11 residues. This chain's CDR3 is CSVGSENEQYF.

V and J are TRBV2 and TRBJ1-3; without DNA, the TCRdb call of TRBD1 cannot be checked. The CDR3 spans 16 residues. CDR1 is SNHLY, CDR2 FYNNEI, per germline. This chain's CDR3 is CASSEDSGVSGNTIYF.

The chain carries TRBV7-9 and TRBJ2-7; TCRdb's assignment of TRBD1 cannot be checked, as there is no DNA. The germline V gene has CDR1 SEHNR and CDR2 FQNEAQ (reference sequence). The CDR3 is 15 residues long. The CDR3 loop reads CASSLRPQGLDEQYF.

The rearrangement uses TRBV7-8 and TRBJ2-4; TCRdb gives TRBD1 as the D gene, but with no DNA this cannot be confirmed. The CDR3 sequence is 16 residues long. Germline V gene sequence: CDR1 SGHVS, CDR2 FQNEAQ. This CDR3 reads CASSLVSPGAGNIQYF.

J is TRBJ2-2 and V is TRBV12-3 or TRBV12-4. The CDR3 totals 15 residues. CDR3 in amino acids: CASRRDPSFTGELFF.